Shown below are 9 T cell receptor beta chains from a single sample sequenced in a study of identical twins' blood T cells. One entry per CDR3 protein results from TCRdb running MiXCR on the 5' RACE reads. In the table there are hundreds of thousands of distinct CDR3 sequences, about 28% of which are singletons. Specimen: PBMCs. All receptors derive from a woman aged 18-50 years in good health.

DNA of the CDR3: TGTGCCAGCAGCCAAGGCGGGGGGCCCGGAAACACCATATATTTT. Translation: CASSQGGGPGNTIYF. The rearrangement links TRBV3-1 to TRBJ1-3; tentatively, D is TRBD1 (6 bases). CDR3 length: 15 amino acids. The germline V gene has CDR1 LGHDT and CDR2 YNNKEL (reference sequence). Trimming pared 1 base from V and 4 bases from J, leaving 11 bases between.

In its sample, this clonotype was seen a few times. This chain connects TRBV5-1 to TRBJ1-2, with D hard to call. The CDR3 loop spans 15 amino acids. Germline V lookup: CDR1 SGHRS, CDR2 YFSETQ. The V end lost 3 bases, the J end lost 0 bases, and 12 bases lay between the germline ends. CDR3 bases: TGCGCCAGCAGCTCCGACCTAGTCGCTAACTATGGCTACACCTTC. Its protein product is CASSSDLVANYGYTF.

V is TRBV3-1 and J is TRBJ1-2; D is ambiguous. The CDR3 is 12 residues long. V was pared by 2 bases and J by 13 bases, with 14 bases between. Germline assignment: CDR1 LGHDT and CDR2 YNNKEL (reference sequence). CDR3 loop: CASSQTNGLITF. CDR3 bases: TGTGCCAGCAGCCAAACCAACGGTCTTATCACCTTC.

This clonotype was counted between two and nine times. This chain links TRBV5-6 with TRBJ2-1, with D unresolved. V lost 1 base to trimming and J lost 2 bases, with 16 bases between them. The germline V gene has CDR1 SGHDT and CDR2 YYEEEE. The CDR3 contains 17 residues. The CDR3 coding sequence is TGTGCCAGCAGCTTGTTTAAGGGTTCCAAAACCTACAATGAGCAGTTCTTC. This codes for CASSLFKGSKTYNEQFF.

This clonotype showed up just once. The genes are TRBV3-1 and TRBJ2-1; maybe TRBD2 (5 bases). The CDR3 runs 18 residues. Deletions cut 2 bases from V and 2 bases from J, with 19 bases between. In germline, CDR1 is LGHDT, CDR2 YNNKEL (reference sequence). The CDR3 DNA reads as TGTGCCAGCAGCCAATATCACCTAGAACGGGGAACCTACAATGAGCAGTTCTTC. This gives the protein CASSQYHLERGTYNEQFF.

This clonotype appeared a few times. This chain connects TRBV20-1 to TRBJ2-1; D is possibly TRBD2 (6 bases). Germline V gene lookup returns CDR1 DFQATT and CDR2 SNEGSKA (reference sequence). The V and J ends lost 4 bases and 4 bases respectively, with 17 bases between them. The CDR3 covers 15 residues. The CDR3 bases are TGCAGTGCTAATACCTTGGGTAGCGGTTACAATGAGCAGTTCTTC. This encodes CSANTLGSGYNEQFF.

This clonotype was counted a single time. The chain recombines TRBV25-1 with TRBJ2-5; TRBD1 agrees at 8 bases. There are 13 residues in the CDR3. The germline V gene has CDR1 MGHDK and CDR2 SYGVNS. Germline trimming cut 6 bases from V and 3 bases from J; bases unmatched to any gene: 3. The CDR3 region has the DNA TGTGCCAGCAGAGAGGACAGGGAAGAGACCCAGTACTTC. Amino acids: CASREDREETQYF. The complete variable domain, with remaining parts taken from reference TRBV25-1 and TRBJ2-5, reads EADIYQTPRYLVIGTGKKITLECSQTMGHDKMYWYQQDPGMELHLIHYSYGVNSTEKGDLSSESTVSRIRTEHFPLTLESARPSHTSQYLCASREDREETQYFGPGTRLLVL.

This clonotype came up a few times. The J gene is TRBJ2-1, the V gene TRBV20-1, with 9 bases that match TRBD2. Germline lookup yields CDR1 DFQATT and CDR2 SNEGSKA (reference sequence). The CDR3 totals 18 residues. Germline trimming cut 3 bases from V and 0 bases from J; bases unmatched to any gene: 12. Here the CDR3 reads CSASPSSGTTDSYNEQFF. CDR3 nucleotide sequence: TGCAGTGCTAGTCCGTCTAGCGGGACCACTGACTCCTACAATGAGCAGTTCTTC.

This clonotype was counted a few times. The chain couples TRBV10-3 to TRBJ2-7; D remains unclear. CDR1 and CDR2 from the germline V gene are ENHRY and SYGVKD. This CDR3 spans 12 amino acids. V lost 4 bases and J lost 3, with 7 bases in between. The DNA for the CDR3 is TGTGCCATCAGTGCTCTAGACTACGAGCAGTACTTC. Translation gives CAISALDYEQYF.